This TCR beta chain was captured by sequencing in a study of cytomegalovirus exposure and HLA in healthy donors. Study outcomes and limitations: The authors later linked a missense DCLRE1C variant to TCR beta V- and J-gene trimming.

Primers: 60 Vbeta forward and 13 Jbeta reverse. The data were produced by immunoSEQ multiplex PCR, yet TCRdb's version contains in-frame clones alone and is incomplete. The data hold some 77,000 clones, with around 79% observed a single time. On this clone itself: Its specificity is unknown.

With V trimmed by 4 bases and J by 3 bases, 9 bases remained unmatched. The CDR3 consists of 16 residues. Germline CDR1 and CDR2: PRHDT and FYEKMQ (reference sequence). What was sequenced was PBMCs. This chain connects TRBV13 to TRBJ2-4; 7 bases align to TRBD2. The TCR comes from a man younger than 45 in good health and CMV-seronegative. The CDR3 region has the DNA TGTGCCAGCAGCTCATCTAGCGGCTGGGGCAAAAACATTCAGTACTTC. It translates to CASSSSSGWGKNIQYF.